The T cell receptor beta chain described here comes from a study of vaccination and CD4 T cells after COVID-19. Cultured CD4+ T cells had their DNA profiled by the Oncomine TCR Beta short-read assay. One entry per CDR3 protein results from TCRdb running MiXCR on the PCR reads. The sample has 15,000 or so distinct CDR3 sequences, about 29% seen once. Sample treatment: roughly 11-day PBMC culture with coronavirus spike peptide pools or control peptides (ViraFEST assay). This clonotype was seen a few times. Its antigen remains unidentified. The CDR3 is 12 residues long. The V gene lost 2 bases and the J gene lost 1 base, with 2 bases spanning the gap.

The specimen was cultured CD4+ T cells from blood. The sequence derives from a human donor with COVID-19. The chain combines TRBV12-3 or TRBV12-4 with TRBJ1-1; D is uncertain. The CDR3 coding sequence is TGTGCCAGCAGTTTATGGAACACTGAAGCTTTCTTT. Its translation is CASSLWNTEAFF.